The clone carrying this TCR beta chain was observed many times. The sample belongs to a study of regulatory T cells in long-lasting Graves disease. Building the TCR beta libraries relied on iRepertoire HTBI primers, and CDR3 regions underwent Arm-PCR. TCRdb re-called the multiplex PCR reads through MiXCR, storing one row per CDR3 protein. Of hundreds of thousands of distinct CDR3 sequences in the sample, approximately 16% are singletons; the top ten hold approximately 7.8%. This sample's time point: newly diagnosed GD, antithyroid drugs for less than 3 months. Scientists built the TCR library using RNA that was extracted from PBMCs. The same data also went into a second study, on T cells in Graves' hyperthyroidism and ophthalmopathy. Per that study: Each diagnosis was grounded in clinical symptoms, serum thyroxine and TRAb, thyroid ultrasound, and orbital computed tomography.

The sequencing used peripheral blood mononuclear cells (PBMCs), collected at new diagnosis, from a patient treated with antithyroid drugs. The sequence was obtained from a woman aged 40 to 50 with Graves disease.

The CDR3 bases are TGTGCCAGCAGTTCCGGGGCGAGCTACAATGAGCAGTTCTTC. Translating gives CASSSGASYNEQFF. This chain links TRBV6-2 or TRBV6-3 with TRBJ2-1, with D perhaps TRBD1 or TRBD2 (5 bases each). Germline-derived CDR1 and CDR2 are MNHEY and SVGEGT. Trimming cost V 4 bases and J 3 bases, with 10 bases left between them. The CDR3 is made up of 14 amino acids.